Included here is one T cell receptor beta chain sequence, with context. This clonotype was found many times. Its cognate antigen has yet to be identified. No qualities accompany the bases; no much larger clone lies one base away. The data belong to a study of Graves' ophthalmopathy and Graves' hyperthyroidism (dated by TCRdb to between 2017 and 2018). Regarding the research as a whole: Peripheral blood samples were taken at the time of initial diagnosis, before any treatment was given. The study used TCR beta repertoire signatures to distinguish Graves' ophthalmopathy from Graves' hyperthyroidism and to predict progression to ophthalmopathy. In total, over 130 blood samples were TCR-sequenced: 40 to 45 ophthalmopathy, 80 or so hyperthyroidism and roughly 17 hyperthyroidism-to-ophthalmopathy patients. A discovery set of 95 to 100 patients (more than 40 ophthalmopathy, under 65 stable hyperthyroidism) was enrolled to explore V-J signatures distinguishing ophthalmopathy from hyperthyroidism. The independent validation cohort included around 19 hyperthyroidism patients plus 17 patients who later progressed from hyperthyroidism to ophthalmopathy. In over five hyperthyroidism patients, the T-cell repertoires found in thyroid tissue were compared with those found in blood. Following sampling, methimazole starting at 30 mg daily was administered to hyperthyroidism patients, and high-dose intravenous methylprednisolone was administered to ophthalmopathy patients.

The junction carries 14 bases between V and J, which are trimmed by 1 base and 2 bases respectively. Looking up the germline V gene (reference sequence) yields CDR1 MNHEY and CDR2 SMNVEV. From the cysteine through the phenylalanine, the CDR3 covers 16 amino acids. Only the CDR3 region is kept as DNA, spanning 48 bases read in frame from base 1. The investigation overall reported the following: In validation, the model predicted ophthalmopathy progression with more than 55% sensitivity and 72.22% specificity; some 13 predicted patients were CT-confirmed with GO in a median of around 6 months. In cross-validation, the 13-signature model distinguished ophthalmopathy from stable hyperthyroidism with 85% to 90% sensitivity and around 81% specificity, and in the test set the corresponding values were approximately 79% and 70%. Sample size was not statistically predetermined, and group allocation was not concealed from the investigators. Among expanded thyroid clonotypes with frequency above 0.001, most also showed up in blood, which suggests that blood repertoires may reflect the thyroid immune response.

Hyperthyroidism was considered stable if no progression to ophthalmopathy occurred within 18 months of follow-up. Patients with hyperthyroidism were aged 18 to 65 years, had been newly diagnosed, and had a disease duration of less than 2 months. Patients were excluded if they had other autoimmune diseases, uncontrolled infections, pregnancy or lactation. Clinical symptoms, serum thyroxine, TRAb, thyroid ultrasound and orbital computed tomography were used for diagnosis. Using Ficoll-Paque density gradient centrifugation, PBMCs were isolated from 8.5 to 10 ml of fresh peripheral blood. Total RNA was extracted using Trizol reagent, and RNA quality was checked on an Agilent 2100 Bioanalyzer. For repertoire sequencing, the TCR beta CDR3 regions were amplified from RNA transcripts. The first round of RT-PCR was done with HTBI primers and the Qiagen OneStep RT-PCR kit, and was followed by a second round of multiplex PCR, then size selection and purification. Sequencing of the libraries was carried out on an Illumina HiSeq2000 in paired-end mode with 100 bp reads. Under the source paper's analysis protocol: SOAPnuke was used to process the reads, removing any read that contained adapters or uncalled bases, had a mean Phred below 15, or lacked an exact match to the constant primer or identifier. COPE v1.2.5 was used to merge the high-quality paired reads. Each unique nucleotide sequence was defined as a clonotype, and clonotypes were aligned to IMGT TRB V, D and J references with MiTCR v1.1. Analysis was restricted to V-J combinations with a frequency above 0.0001, which covered 99.2% of repertoires. For each V-J combination, a TCR clonal expansion and chaos score was defined as F50 clonal expansion divided by the chaos observed in the TCRdist matrix. Welch's t-statistics and random forest were used to reduce the features to some 13 V-J combinations, which were then used as input to a naive Bayes classifier. The similarity between thyroid and blood repertoires was quantified using the Morisita-Horn index. In TCRdb, the public reads were trimmed at Q25 with fastp and aligned with MiXCR, with productive beta chains retained. One record per CDR3 amino acid sequence lists the most common genes and DNA. TCRdb's processing, not the study's, gives the V and J calls here. The sample table lists roughly 400,000 distinct CDR3 sequences, about 15% of them with a count of one. The ten largest clones represent 2.4% of the sample.

Sequencing used peripheral blood. The chain is encoded by TRBV27 joined to TRBJ1-2, and perhaps TRBD1 as D gene, on 6 matching bases. The sequence was obtained from an adult woman with stable Graves' hyperthyroidism. The DNA sequence is given as TGTGCCAGCAGTTTATGGGGGGGCTTTCCGAACTATGGCTACACCTTC. Translation gives CASSLWGGFPNYGYTF.